Listed below are T cell receptor beta chains from one sample, sequenced in a study of glioma-infiltrating T cells. TCRdb passed the multiplex PCR reads through MiXCR, listing each CDR3 protein once. The sample records roughly 200,000 distinct CDR3 sequences, 32% being singletons. Sequenced sample: glioma tissue, nonneoplastic brain tissue, or PBMCs (not recorded which). These TCRs come from a human donor with low-grade glioma or glioblastoma, undergoing nonglioma brain surgery, or in good health (not recorded which). CDR3s include the opening cysteine and the closing phenylalanine or tryptophan. The D gene is left open where the match is weak. Rows give clone size only sometimes, using once, few, many, or a class for an expanded clone.

len	d_gene	v_gene	j_gene	abundance	CDR3nt	CDR3aa
15	.	TRBV4-1	TRBJ2-7	few	TGCGCCAGCAGCCAAGGTTCCAGGGGGGCCTACGAGCAGTACTTC	CASSQGSRGAYEQYF
14	TRBD1	TRBV11-1	TRBJ2-1	few	TGTGCCAGCACCAAAACAGGGGACTACAATGAGCAGTTCTTC	CASTKTGDYNEQFF
14	.	TRBV2	TRBJ2-5	many	TGTGCCAGCAGCCACGGACAGCCACAAGAGACCCAGTACTTC	CASSHGQPQETQYF
13	.	TRBV4-3	TRBJ2-2	.	TGCGCCAGCAGCCCCCGGGGCAGGTCGGAGCTGTTTTTT	CASSPRGRSELFF
17	TRBD2	TRBV7-6	TRBJ2-7	many	TGTGCCAGCAGCTTAGTGTCTAGCGGGAGGGCCTCCTACGAGCAGTACTTC	CASSLVSSGRASYEQYF
15	.	TRBV7-9	TRBJ2-1	.	TGTGCCAGCAGCCCAGGGATTAGGGACTACAATGAGCAGTTCTTC	CASSPGIRDYNEQFF
13	.	TRBV7-9	TRBJ2-2	.	TGTGCCAGCAGCGGGACCATTGGGGGGGAGCTGTTTTTT	CASSGTIGGELFF
16	.	TRBV20-1	TRBJ2-3	many	TGCAGTGCTAGAGATCTAAGGCGGGATGTCACAGATACGCAGTATTTT	CSARDLRRDVTDTQYF
15	.	TRBV14	TRBJ2-7	.	TGTGCCAGCAGACCCCAGGCCTTACTATTCCGCGAGCAGTACTTC	CASRPQALLFREQYF
14	.	TRBV6-2/TRBV6-3	TRBJ2-1	.	TGCGCCAGCAGTTACCCGAGCTCCTACAATGGGCAGTTCTTC	CASSYPSSYNGQFF
14	TRBD1	TRBV19	TRBJ2-1	many	TGTGCCACCCAGGACGGGACAGGCATAAAAGAGCAGTTCTTC	CATQDGTGIKEQFF
15	TRBD1	TRBV28	TRBJ2-1	many	TGTGCCAGCAGTGAAGCCGGGACAGGCGAAAATGAGCAGTTCTTC	CASSEAGTGENEQFF
15	TRBD1	TRBV4-1	TRBJ2-7	many	TGCGCCAGCAGCCAAAGGGACAGGGGCGAGTACGAGCAGTACTTC	CASSQRDRGEYEQYF
13	.	TRBV5-4	TRBJ2-1	.	TGTGCCAGCAAACTTTTAGGGGCCGGGGAGCAGTTCTTC	CASKLLGAGEQFF
15	.	TRBV5-1	TRBJ1-4	.	TGCGCCAGCAGCTTGGTCGGTGAGCAAAACGAAAAACTGTTTTTT	CASSLVGEQNEKLFF
15	.	TRBV15	TRBJ1-5	many	TGTGCCACCAGCAGAGATGGGAATAGCAATCAGCCCCAGCATTTT	CATSRDGNSNQPQHF
15	TRBD2	TRBV20-1	TRBJ2-3	many	TGCAGTGCTAGAGTAAGCGGGAAGGTCACAGATACGCAGTATTTT	CSARVSGKVTDTQYF
15	.	TRBV5-1	TRBJ2-1	many	TGCGCCAGCAGCTTGTCGCCAGGGACCTACAATGAGCAGTTCTTC	CASSLSPGTYNEQFF
13	.	TRBV7-3	TRBJ2-7	many	TGTGCCAGCAGCTTAACCCCTTCCTACGAGCAGTACTTC	CASSLTPSYEQYF
13	.	TRBV7-9	TRBJ1-1	many	TGTGCCAGCAGCCCATTCGCCCAGGCTGAAGCTTTCTTT	CASSPFAQAEAFF
16	TRBD2	TRBV4-3	TRBJ2-1	many	TGCGCCAGCAGCCAGGAACTAGCGGGAGTTGGCAATGAGCAGTTCTTC	CASSQELAGVGNEQFF
16	.	TRBV15	TRBJ2-1	many	TGTGCCACCAGCTATGATTCGACCGGCTCCTACAATGAGCAGTTCTTC	CATSYDSTGSYNEQFF
14	.	TRBV20-1	TRBJ2-1	many	TGCAGTGCTAGAGACACTAGAACCTACAATGAGCAGTTCTTC	CSARDTRTYNEQFF
16	.	TRBV15	TRBJ2-6	many	TGTGCCACCAGCAGAGAAGGACAGCCGTGGGCCAACGTCCTGACTTTC	CATSREGQPWANVLTF
13	.	TRBV28	TRBJ1-5	many	TGTGCCAGCAGACCGGGCCTTAATCAGCCCCAGCATTTT	CASRPGLNQPQHF
15	TRBD1	TRBV19	TRBJ1-1	few	TGTGCCAGTAGCTACCCTCCCGGGACAGATTTCCAGGCTTTCTTT	CASSYPPGTDFQAFF
15	.	TRBV19	TRBJ2-3	.	TGTGCCAGTAGTCACCTCGGGAGCACCACAGATACGCAGTATTTT	CASSHLGSTTDTQYF
14	.	TRBV5-1	TRBJ1-1	few	TGCGCCAGCAGCAGGGACACCTCGAACACTGAAGCTTTCTTT	CASSRDTSNTEAFF
23	.	TRBV6-1	TRBJ2-3	many	TGTGCCAGCAGCAACGACAGGGGGCTGGCTAGCGGGAAGTCGAGGGGAAGCACAGATACGCAGTATTTT	CASSNDRGLASGKSRGSTDTQYF
15	.	TRBV7-2	TRBJ2-1	many	TGTGCCAGCAGAGTCGGGCAGCGGCTATACAATGAGCAGTTCTTC	CASRVGQRLYNEQFF
14	TRBD1	TRBV24-1	TRBJ2-7	many	TGTGCCACCAGTGACCCCGGGACAGCCTACGAGCAGTACTTC	CATSDPGTAYEQYF
16	TRBD2	TRBV7-9	TRBJ2-3	.	TGTGCCAGCAGCTCCCTTGGAGCGGGGGGCACAGATACGCAGTATTTT	CASSSLGAGGTDTQYF
17	.	TRBV7-6	TRBJ1-1	once	TGTGCCAGCAGCTTAGCTCTTAACCGAAAGCTGAACACTGAGGCTTTCTTT	CASSLALNRKLNTEAFF
15	.	TRBV7-2	TRBJ1-1	many	TGTGCCAGCAGCTTAGTTCCGGGGGCGAACACTGAAGCTTTCTTT	CASSLVPGANTEAFF
13	.	TRBV20-1	TRBJ1-1	many	TGCAGTGCCCCTCGGCCGACCGGGCGGGAAGCTTTCTTT	CSAPRPTGREAFF
14	.	TRBV6-1	TRBJ2-1	many	TGTGCCAGCAGTCCGCGATTGTCCTACAATGAGCAGTTCTTC	CASSPRLSYNEQFF
13	TRBD1	TRBV2	TRBJ2-7	.	TGTGCCAGCAGCCGGGACAGAGGCCACGAGCAGTACTTC	CASSRDRGHEQYF
14	.	TRBV18	TRBJ1-1	few	TGTGCCAGCTCACAGGAACAGGGAAACACTGAAGCTTTCTTT	CASSQEQGNTEAFF
15	TRBD1	TRBV27	TRBJ2-1	many	TGTGCCAGCACCCGAATTCAGGCAGGGGGAAATGAGCAGTTCTTC	CASTRIQAGGNEQFF
13	.	TRBV9	TRBJ2-7	.	TGTGCCAGCAGCCCAGACGCAGGGTGCGAGCAGTACTTC	CASSPDAGCEQYF
15	.	TRBV12-3/TRBV12-4	TRBJ2-2	.	TGTGCCAGCAGCCCAGGGGGGGCGCGGAGCGGGGAGCTGTTTTTT	CASSPGGARSGELFF
14	.	TRBV19	TRBJ2-7	few	TGTGCCAGTAGTATGGTAGGTGCCTCCTACGAGCAGTACTTC	CASSMVGASYEQYF
12	.	TRBV20-1	TRBJ2-5	many	TGCAGTGCTAGAGTATGGGTGGAGACCCAGTACTTC	CSARVWVETQYF
11	TRBD2	TRBV20-1	TRBJ2-3	many	TGCAGTGCCACGGGACTAGCGGGAGGGTATTTT	CSATGLAGGYF
15	TRBD2	TRBV5-1	TRBJ2-3	many	TGCGCCAGCAGTTCTCTAGCGGGGAGCACAGATACGCAGTATTTT	CASSSLAGSTDTQYF
16	TRBD2	TRBV20-1	TRBJ2-3	many	TGCAGTGCTAGCGCTAGCGGGAGGGCTAGCACAGATACGCAGTATTTT	CSASASGRASTDTQYF
14	TRBD1	TRBV25-1	TRBJ1-2	.	TGTGCCAGCAGAGAAATCCGGGACAGTCATGGCTACACCTTC	CASREIRDSHGYTF
16	.	TRBV6-2/TRBV6-3	TRBJ1-3	many	TGTGCCAGCAGAACCCCCGGACAGCTAACTGGAAACACCATATATTTT	CASRTPGQLTGNTIYF
15	TRBD2	TRBV12-3/TRBV12-4	TRBJ2-3	many	TGTGCCAGCAGTTTCCAGACTAGCGGGACAGATACGCAGTATTTT	CASSFQTSGTDTQYF
15	.	TRBV7-9	TRBJ2-3	.	TGTGCCAGCAGCCGGGACCGGTTTTCCACAGATACGCAGTATTTT	CASSRDRFSTDTQYF
12	.	TRBV29-1	TRBJ2-1	many	TGCAGCGTTGAAGAACTAGGGGTTGAGCAGTTCTTC	CSVEELGVEQFF
15	.	TRBV7-9	TRBJ1-1	.	TGTGCCAGCAGGCCCCTCCTGTGGTCCGGCACTGAAGCTTTCTTT	CASRPLLWSGTEAFF
15	TRBD1	TRBV18	TRBJ2-7	few	TGTGCCAGCTCCGAACGCCGGGACAGCTCCTACGAGCAGTACTTC	CASSERRDSSYEQYF
15	.	TRBV6-1	TRBJ1-3	many	TGTGCCAGCAGTGAACCGGGGAAATCTGGAAACACCATATATTTT	CASSEPGKSGNTIYF
15	.	TRBV7-2	TRBJ1-3	many	TGTGCCAGCAGCGCGGAGGGGGGGCTCGGAAACACCATATATTTT	CASSAEGGLGNTIYF
14	.	TRBV4-1	TRBJ2-3	many	TGCGCCAGCAGCCTCCCGTTTCTCCCAGATACGCAGTATTTT	CASSLPFLPDTQYF
16	.	TRBV6-1	TRBJ1-2	many	TGTGCCAGCAGGGATCTAGAGGCGGGGACGGGCTTGGGCTACACCTTC	CASRDLEAGTGLGYTF
11	.	TRBV27	TRBJ2-1	.	TGTGCCAGCGGAGTTCCTGTTGAGCAGTTCTTC	CASGVPVEQFF